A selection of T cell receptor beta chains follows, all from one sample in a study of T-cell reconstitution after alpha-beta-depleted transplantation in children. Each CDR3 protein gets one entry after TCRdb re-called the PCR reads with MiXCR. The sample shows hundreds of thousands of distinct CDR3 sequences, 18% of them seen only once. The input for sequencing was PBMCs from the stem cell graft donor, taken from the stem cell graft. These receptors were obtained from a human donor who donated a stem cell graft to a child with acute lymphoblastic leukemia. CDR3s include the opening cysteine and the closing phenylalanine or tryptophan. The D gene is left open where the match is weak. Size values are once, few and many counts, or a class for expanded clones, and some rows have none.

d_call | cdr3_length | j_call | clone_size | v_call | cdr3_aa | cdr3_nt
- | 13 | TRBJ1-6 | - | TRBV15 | CAASRDGDSPLHF | TGTGCCGCCAGCAGAGATGGGGATTCACCCCTCCACTTT
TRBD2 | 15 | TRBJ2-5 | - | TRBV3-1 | CASSWTSGLQETQYF | TGTGCCAGCAGCTGGACTAGCGGCCTCCAAGAGACCCAGTACTTC
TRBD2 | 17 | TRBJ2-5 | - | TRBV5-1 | CASSLALAGPQGETQYF | TGCGCCAGCAGCTTGGCTCTAGCGGGCCCCCAGGGAGAGACCCAGTACTTC
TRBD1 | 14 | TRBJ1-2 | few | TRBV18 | CASSVTPRGDGYTF | TGTGCCAGCTCAGTGACCCCCAGGGGGGATGGCTACACCTTC
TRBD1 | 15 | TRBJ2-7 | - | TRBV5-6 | CASSLAYDRVYEQYF | TGTGCCAGCAGCCTGGCCTACGACAGGGTCTACGAGCAGTACTTC
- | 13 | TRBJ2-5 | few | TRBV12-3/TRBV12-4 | CASSGGAPETQYF | TGTGCCAGCAGTGGGGGGGCGCCGGAGACCCAGTACTTC
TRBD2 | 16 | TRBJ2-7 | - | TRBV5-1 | CASSLAGLAGGVEQYF | TGCGCCAGCAGCTTGGCCGGGCTAGCGGGAGGGGTCGAGCAGTACTTC
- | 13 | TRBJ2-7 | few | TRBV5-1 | CASSLADGDEQYF | TGCGCCAGCAGCTTGGCCGATGGAGACGAGCAGTACTTC
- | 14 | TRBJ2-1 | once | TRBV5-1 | CASSLELVADEQFF | TGCGCCAGCAGCTTGGAATTGGTCGCGGATGAGCAGTTCTTC
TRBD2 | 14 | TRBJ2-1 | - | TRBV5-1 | CASSWSGGYNEQFF | TGCGCCAGCAGCTGGAGCGGGGGCTACAATGAGCAGTTCTTC
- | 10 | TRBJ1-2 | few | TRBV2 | CASSEGICTF | TGTGCCAGCAGTGAAGGGATTTGCACCTTC
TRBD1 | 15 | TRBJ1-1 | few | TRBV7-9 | CASSPLRGTGTEAFF | TGTGCCAGCAGCCCACTCAGGGGGACGGGCACTGAAGCTTTCTTT
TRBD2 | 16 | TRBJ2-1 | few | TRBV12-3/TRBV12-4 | CASSFRRTSGYNEQFF | TGTGCCAGCAGTTTCCGTAGGACTAGCGGCTACAATGAGCAGTTCTTC
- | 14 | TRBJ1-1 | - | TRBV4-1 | CASSTSRLNTEAFF | TGCGCCAGCAGCACCAGCCGCCTGAACACTGAAGCTTTCTTT
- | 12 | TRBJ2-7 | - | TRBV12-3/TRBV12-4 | CASSEQTYEQYF | TGTGCCAGCTCTGAGCAAACCTACGAGCAGTACTTC
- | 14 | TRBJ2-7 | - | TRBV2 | CASHRGDRSYEQYF | TGTGCCAGTCACCGGGGGGACAGGTCCTACGAGCAGTACTTC
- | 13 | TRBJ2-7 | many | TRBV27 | CASSSGGSYEQYF | TGCGCCAGCAGCTCCGGGGGTTCCTACGAGCAGTACTTC
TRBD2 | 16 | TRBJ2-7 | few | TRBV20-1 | CSASPRLAGVRGEQYF | TGCAGTGCTAGCCCCCGACTAGCGGGAGTACGTGGCGAGCAGTACTTC
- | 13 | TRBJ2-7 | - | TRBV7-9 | CASSLGAGDEQYF | TGTGCCAGCAGCTTAGGGGCAGGGGACGAGCAGTACTTC
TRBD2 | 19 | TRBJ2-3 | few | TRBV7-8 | CASSLEMPGLAERTDTQYF | TGTGCCAGCAGCTTAGAAATGCCGGGACTAGCGGAGCGCACAGATACGCAGTATTTT
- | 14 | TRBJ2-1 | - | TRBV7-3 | CASSPLGTSNEQFF | TGTGCCAGCAGCCCGCTCGGTACCAGCAATGAGCAGTTCTTC
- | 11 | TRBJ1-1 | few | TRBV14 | CASSQASKAFF | TGTGCCAGCAGCCAAGCTTCGAAAGCTTTCTTT
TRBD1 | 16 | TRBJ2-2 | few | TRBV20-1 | CSAASTGTGFNGELFF | TGCAGTGCCGCTTCAACCGGGACAGGGTTTAACGGGGAGCTGTTTTTT
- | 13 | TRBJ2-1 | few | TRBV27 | CASKGGRLDEQFF | TGTGCCAGTAAGGGGGGACGCCTCGATGAGCAGTTCTTC
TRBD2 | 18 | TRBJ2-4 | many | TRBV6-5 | CASSSMAPGLAGGDIQYF | TGTGCCAGCAGTTCGATGGCTCCGGGACTAGCGGGAGGGGACATTCAGTACTTC
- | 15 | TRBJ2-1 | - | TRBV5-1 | CASSVTGQGNNEQFF | TGCGCCAGCAGCGTTACTGGGCAGGGAAACAATGAGCAGTTCTTC
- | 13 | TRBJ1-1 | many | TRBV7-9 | CASSWTANTEAFF | TGTGCCAGCAGCTGGACAGCGAACACTGAAGCTTTCTTT
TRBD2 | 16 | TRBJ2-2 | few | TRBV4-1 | CASSRGTSGSAGELFF | TGCGCCAGCAGCCGGGGGACTAGCGGGAGCGCCGGGGAGCTGTTTTTT
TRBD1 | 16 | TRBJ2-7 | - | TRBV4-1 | CASSYRTGAKIGEQYF | TGCGCCAGCAGCTACCGGACAGGGGCGAAAATAGGCGAGCAGTACTTC
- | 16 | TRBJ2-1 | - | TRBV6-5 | CASTSPGESSYNEQFF | TGTGCCAGCACATCCCCGGGTGAGAGCTCCTACAATGAGCAGTTCTTC
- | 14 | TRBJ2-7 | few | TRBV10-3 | CAMAMGGALYEQYF | TGTGCCATGGCGATGGGGGGGGCGCTTTACGAGCAGTACTTC
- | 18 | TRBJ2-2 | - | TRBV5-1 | CASSLARANPTNTGELFF | TGCGCCAGCAGCTTGGCGAGGGCAAATCCGACGAACACCGGGGAGCTGTTTTTT
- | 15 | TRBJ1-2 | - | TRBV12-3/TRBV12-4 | CASSFQEGQGYGYTF | TGTGCCAGCAGTTTTCAAGAGGGGCAAGGCTATGGCTACACCTTC
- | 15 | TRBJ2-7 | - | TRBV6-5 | CASSYSPGYSYEQYF | TGTGCCAGCAGTTACTCGCCAGGGTACTCCTACGAGCAGTACTTC
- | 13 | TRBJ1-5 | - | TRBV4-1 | CASSPSRDQPQHF | TGCGCCAGCAGCCCCTCCCGGGATCAGCCCCAGCATTTT
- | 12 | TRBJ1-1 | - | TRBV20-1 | CSAVRHPLEAFF | TGCAGTGCCGTACGGCATCCCCTCGAAGCTTTCTTT
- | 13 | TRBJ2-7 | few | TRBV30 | CAWSVGNLYEQYF | TGTGCCTGGAGTGTGGGGAATTTGTACGAGCAGTACTTC
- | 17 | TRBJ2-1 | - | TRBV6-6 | CASSYTTSGSSYNEQFF | TGTGCCAGCAGTTACACCACAAGCGGAAGCTCCTACAATGAGCAGTTCTTC
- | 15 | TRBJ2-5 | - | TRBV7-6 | CASSLGRGLQETQYF | TGTGCCAGCAGCTTAGGGAGGGGGCTACAAGAGACCCAGTACTTC
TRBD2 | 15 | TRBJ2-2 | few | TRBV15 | CATSKDGRHTGELFF | TGTGCCACCAGCAAAGACGGGAGGCACACTGGGGAGCTGTTTTTT
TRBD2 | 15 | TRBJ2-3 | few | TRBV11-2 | CASRSGLAVKDTQYF | TGTGCCAGCAGATCAGGACTAGCGGTGAAAGATACGCAGTATTTT
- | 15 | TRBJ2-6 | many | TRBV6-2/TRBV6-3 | CASSSQVSGANVLTF | TGTGCCAGCAGCTCTCAGGTCTCTGGGGCCAACGTCCTGACTTTC